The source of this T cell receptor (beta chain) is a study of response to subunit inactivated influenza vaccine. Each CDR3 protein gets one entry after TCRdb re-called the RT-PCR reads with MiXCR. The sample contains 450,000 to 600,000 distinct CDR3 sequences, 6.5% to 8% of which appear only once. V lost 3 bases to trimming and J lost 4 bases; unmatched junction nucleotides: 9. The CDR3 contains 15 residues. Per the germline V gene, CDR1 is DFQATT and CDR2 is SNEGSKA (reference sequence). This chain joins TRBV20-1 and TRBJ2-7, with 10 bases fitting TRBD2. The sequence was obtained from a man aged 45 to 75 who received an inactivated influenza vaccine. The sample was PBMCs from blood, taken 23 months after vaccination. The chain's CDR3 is CSASLAGVPPYEQYF. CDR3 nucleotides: TGCAGTGCTAGCCTAGCGGGGGTACCCCCTTACGAGCAGTACTTC.